This is a list of T cell receptor beta chains from one sample in a study of T cell responses to AZD1222 COVID-19 vaccine. TCRdb's table, derived via immunoSEQ multiplex PCR, lists solely in-frame clones and lacks some. Altogether roughly 55,000 clones are present, around 90% being singletons, with the ten largest covering roughly 2%. The specimen was peripheral blood, collected on day 0 of AZD1222 vaccination. The receptors come from an adult in good health. Both conserved end residues are trimmed from each CDR3. Size tells how often a clone was seen (once, few, many) or the class of an expanded clone, and some rows leave it out.

v_call	clone_size	cdr3_aa
TRBV2	once	ASSDQGAANTEAF
TRBV7-2	NA	ASSLEGPSNQPQH
TRBV3-1/TRBV3-2	NA	ASSLSNEKLF
TRBV25-1	NA	ASSVTDTQY
TRBV5-8	NA	ASSPSTGVGPQH
TRBV19	few	ASTPGQGDYGYT
TRBV11-2	NA	ASSLGPQGAAGELF
TRBV6-6	NA	ASSPRTNLYEQF
TRBV20-1	NA	SARVGETQY
TRBV6-5	once	ASRLAQRAGELF
TRBV7-8	NA	ASSLTDTQY
TRBV7-9	few	ASSTSGQGATEAF
TRBV19	NA	ASSIMGRYNEQF
TRBV6-7	NA	ASSLDCGYT
TRBV7-9	NA	ASSFKQGSRNTEAF
TRBV7-9	NA	ASSSPGTSLETQY
TRBV11-3	NA	ASSLGTDFTDTQY
TRBV10-3	NA	AIRTSGSSYNEQF
TRBV2	NA	ASRGHFDNEKLF
TRBV19	NA	ASRAAGAKF
TRBV29-1	NA	SVGGTGGSGANVLT
TRBV14	NA	ASSSHPPRADTQY
TRBV1	NA	TSSLPWGGSSYEQY
TRBV6-5	NA	ASRGQGWVEQF
TRBV29-1	NA	SASAGTSGINEQF